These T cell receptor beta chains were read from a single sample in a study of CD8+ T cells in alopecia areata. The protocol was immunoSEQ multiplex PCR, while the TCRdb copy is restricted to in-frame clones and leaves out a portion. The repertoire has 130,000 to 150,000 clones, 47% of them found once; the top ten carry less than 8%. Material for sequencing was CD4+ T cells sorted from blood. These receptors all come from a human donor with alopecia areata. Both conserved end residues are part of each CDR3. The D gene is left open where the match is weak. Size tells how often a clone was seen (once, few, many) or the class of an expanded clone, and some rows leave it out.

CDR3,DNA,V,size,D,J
CASVDNEQFF,TGTGCCAGCGTCGACAATGAGCAGTTCTTC,TRBV2,few,NA,TRBJ2-1
CASSPAGGPGELFF,TGCGCCAGCAGCCCGGCTGGTGGTCCCGGGGAGCTGTTTTTT,TRBV5-1,NA,NA,TRBJ2-2
CASSPPGLPNEQFF,TGTGCCAGCTCACCACCCGGACTACCCAATGAGCAGTTCTTC,TRBV18,NA,NA,TRBJ2-1
CASSFPPYEQYF,TGTGCCAGCAGCTTCCCTCCCTACGAGCAGTACTTC,TRBV13,NA,NA,TRBJ2-7
CASRPPSGRGSYNEQFF,TGTGCCAGCAGGCCCCCCAGCGGGAGAGGTTCCTACAATGAGCAGTTCTTC,TRBV7-9,many,TRBD2,TRBJ2-1
CASSPRRAYEQYF,TGTGCCAGCTCACCACGCAGGGCCTACGAGCAGTACTTC,TRBV18,few,NA,TRBJ2-7
CASSNRGHLYGYTF,TGTGCCAGCAGTAACAGGGGGCACCTATATGGCTACACCTTC,TRBV2,NA,TRBD1,TRBJ1-2
CASMRGGAPLNGYTF,TGTGCCAGCATGAGGGGGGGTGCCCCTCTCAATGGCTACACCTTC,TRBV2,NA,NA,TRBJ1-2
CASSLLAGIETQYF,TGCGCCAGCAGTCTCCTGGCGGGAATAGAGACCCAGTACTTC,TRBV4-1,few,NA,TRBJ2-5
CAISESGGTETQYF,TGTGCCATCAGTGAGTCTGGCGGGACGGAGACCCAGTACTTC,TRBV10-3,NA,NA,TRBJ2-5
CASGLVIYEQYF,TGTGCCAGCGGGTTAGTGATCTACGAGCAGTACTTC,TRBV28,NA,NA,TRBJ2-7
CASSLSGVGANVLTF,TGCGCCAGCAGCTTGTCAGGAGTTGGGGCCAACGTCCTGACTTTC,TRBV5-1,NA,NA,TRBJ2-6
CASSFTSGSATYEQYF,TGTGCCAGCAGCTTTACTAGCGGGAGCGCAACCTACGAGCAGTACTTC,TRBV11-2,few,TRBD2,TRBJ2-7
CATSRGLAYEQYF,TGTGCCACCAGCAGAGGACTAGCCTACGAGCAGTACTTC,TRBV15,NA,NA,TRBJ2-7
CSVRPRTSLTLRDEQFF,TGCAGCGTTAGACCCCGGACTAGTCTAACCCTCCGGGATGAGCAGTTCTTC,TRBV29-1,NA,TRBD2,TRBJ2-1
CSVIRTSGSSYEQYF,TGCAGCGTTATCCGGACTAGCGGGAGCTCCTACGAGCAGTACTTC,TRBV29-1,once,TRBD2,TRBJ2-7
CSVFDRAGPRNEQYF,TGCAGCGTTTTTGACAGGGCGGGCCCGAGGAACGAGCAGTACTTC,TRBV29-1,few,TRBD1,TRBJ2-7
CSGTRGGDTQYF,TGCAGCGGTACCCGAGGGGGCGATACGCAGTATTTT,TRBV29-1,few,TRBD1,TRBJ2-3
CASSVGQGYYNEQFF,TGTGCCAGCAGCGTCGGACAGGGATACTACAATGAGCAGTTCTTC,TRBV2,once,TRBD1,TRBJ2-1
CASSLAGTGGTRLYNEQFF,TGCGCCAGCAGCTTAGCCGGGACAGGGGGCACCAGACTCTACAATGAGCAGTTCTTC,TRBV5-1,NA,TRBD1,TRBJ2-1
CASSLAPSPSYEQYF,TGCGCCAGCAGCTTAGCTCCTAGCCCCTCCTACGAGCAGTACTTC,TRBV5-1,NA,NA,TRBJ2-7
CASSLLVMTYSGANVLTF,TGTGCCAGCAGCTTATTGGTAATGACCTACTCTGGGGCCAACGTCCTGACTTTC,TRBV7-9,few,NA,TRBJ2-6